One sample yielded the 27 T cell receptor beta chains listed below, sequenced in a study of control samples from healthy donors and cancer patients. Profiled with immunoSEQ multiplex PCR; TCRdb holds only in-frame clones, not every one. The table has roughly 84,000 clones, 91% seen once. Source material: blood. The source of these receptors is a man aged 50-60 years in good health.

This chain's CDR3 is CASSREGLTEAFF. In DNA, the CDR3 is TGTGCCAGCAGTCGCGAGGGGCTCACTGAAGCTTTCTTT. The V gene is TRBV4-2, the J gene TRBJ1-1; tentatively, D is TRBD1 (5 bases). Germline-derived CDR1 and CDR2 are LGHNA and YNFKEQ. V was clipped by 6 bases and J by 4 bases, with 12 bases between them. The CDR3 spans 13 residues.

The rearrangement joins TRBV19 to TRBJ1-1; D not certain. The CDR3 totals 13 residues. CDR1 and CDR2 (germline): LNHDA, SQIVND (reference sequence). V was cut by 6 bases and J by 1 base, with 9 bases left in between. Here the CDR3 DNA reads TGTGCCAGTAGCCGGGGAACGAACACTGAAGCTTTCTTT. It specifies CASSRGTNTEAFF.

The CDR3 loop is CASSRPPQVYNEQFF. CDR3 coding DNA: TGTGCCAGCAGTCGACCCCCACAGGTGTACAATGAGCAGTTCTTC. The V and J genes are TRBV2 and TRBJ2-1, with D possibly TRBD1 on 5 matching bases. The CDR3 has 15 residues. The ends were cut back, 5 bases at V and 4 bases at J, with 15 bases in the middle. The V gene's germline CDR1 is SNHLY and CDR2 FYNNEI. Looking up the rest from reference TRBV2 and TRBJ2-1 gives the full variable domain: EPEVTQTPSHQVTQMGQEVILRCVPISNHLYFYWYRQILGQKVEFLVSFYNNEISEKSEIFDDQFSVERPDGSNFTLKIRSTKLEDSAMYFCASSRPPQVYNEQFFGPGTRLTVL.

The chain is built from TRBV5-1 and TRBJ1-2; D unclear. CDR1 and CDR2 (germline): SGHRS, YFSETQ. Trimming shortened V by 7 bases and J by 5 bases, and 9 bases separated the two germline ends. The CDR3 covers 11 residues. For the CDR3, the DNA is TGCGCCAGCGGGCACGGGTATGGCTACACCTTC. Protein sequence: CASGHGYGYTF.

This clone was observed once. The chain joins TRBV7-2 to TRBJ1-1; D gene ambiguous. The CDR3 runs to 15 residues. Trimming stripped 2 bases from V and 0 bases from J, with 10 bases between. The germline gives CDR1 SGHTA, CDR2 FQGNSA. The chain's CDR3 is CASSLLWNLNTEAFF. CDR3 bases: TGTGCCAGCAGCTTACTTTGGAACTTGAACACTGAAGCTTTCTTT.

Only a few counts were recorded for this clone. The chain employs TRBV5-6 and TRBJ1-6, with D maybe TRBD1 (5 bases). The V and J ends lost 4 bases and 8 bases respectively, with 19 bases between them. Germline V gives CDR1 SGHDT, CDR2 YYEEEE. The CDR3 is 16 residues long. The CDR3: CASSPATGRSHSPLHF. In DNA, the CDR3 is TGTGCCAGCAGCCCGGCAACAGGACGGTCGCATTCACCCCTCCACTTT.

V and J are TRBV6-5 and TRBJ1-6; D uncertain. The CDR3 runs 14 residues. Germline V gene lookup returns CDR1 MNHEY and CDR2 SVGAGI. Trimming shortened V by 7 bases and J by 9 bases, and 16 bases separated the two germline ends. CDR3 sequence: CASKGSRIASPLHF. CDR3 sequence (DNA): TGTGCCAGCAAGGGATCCAGGATCGCTTCACCCCTCCACTTT.

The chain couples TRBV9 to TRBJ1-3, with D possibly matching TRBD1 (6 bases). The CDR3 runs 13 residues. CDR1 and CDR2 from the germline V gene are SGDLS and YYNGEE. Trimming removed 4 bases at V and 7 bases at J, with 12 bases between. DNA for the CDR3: TGTGCCAGCAGCACTCGTCAGGGGAACACCATATATTTT. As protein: CASSTRQGNTIYF.

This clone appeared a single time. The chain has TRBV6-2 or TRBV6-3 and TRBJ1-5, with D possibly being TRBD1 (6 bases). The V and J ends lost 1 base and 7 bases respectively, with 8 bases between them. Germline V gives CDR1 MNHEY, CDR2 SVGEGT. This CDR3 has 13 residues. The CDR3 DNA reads TGTGCCAGCAGTTACTACAGGGAACAGCCCCAGCATTTT. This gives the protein CASSYYREQPQHF.

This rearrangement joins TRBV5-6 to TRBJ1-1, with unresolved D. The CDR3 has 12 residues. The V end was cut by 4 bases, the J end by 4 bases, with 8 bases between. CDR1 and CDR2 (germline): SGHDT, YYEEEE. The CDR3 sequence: CASSVGLTEAFF. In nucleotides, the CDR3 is TGTGCCAGCAGCGTGGGTCTCACTGAAGCTTTCTTT.

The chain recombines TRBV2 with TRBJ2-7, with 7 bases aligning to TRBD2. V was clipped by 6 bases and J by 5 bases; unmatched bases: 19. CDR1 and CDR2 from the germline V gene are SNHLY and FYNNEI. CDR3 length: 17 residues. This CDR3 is CASSYSGSSSGGNEQYF. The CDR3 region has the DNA TGTGCCAGCAGCTACTCCGGGAGCTCGTCGGGAGGCAACGAGCAGTACTTC.

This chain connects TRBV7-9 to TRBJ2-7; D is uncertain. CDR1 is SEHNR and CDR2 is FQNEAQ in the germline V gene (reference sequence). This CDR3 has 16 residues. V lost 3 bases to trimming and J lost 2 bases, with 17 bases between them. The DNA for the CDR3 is TGTGCCAGCAGCTTCCCTTCTGATCCTAACACCTACGAGCAGTACTTC. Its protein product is CASSFPSDPNTYEQYF. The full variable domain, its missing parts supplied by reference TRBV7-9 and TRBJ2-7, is DTGVSQNPRHKITKRGQNVTFRCDPISEHNRLYWYRQTLGQGPEFLTYFQNEAQLEKSRLLSDRFSAERPKGSFSTLEIQRTEQGDSAMYLCASSFPSDPNTYEQYFGPGTRLTVT.

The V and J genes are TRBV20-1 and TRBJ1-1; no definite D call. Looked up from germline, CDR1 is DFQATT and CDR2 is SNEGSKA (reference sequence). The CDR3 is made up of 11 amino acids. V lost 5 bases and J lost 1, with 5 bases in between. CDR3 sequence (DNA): TGCAGTGCTTTCAAGAACACTGAAGCTTTCTTT. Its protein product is CSAFKNTEAFF.

This chain's CDR3 is CASSEGEQGAFF. Here the CDR3 DNA reads TGCGCCAGCAGTGAGGGGGAACAGGGAGCTTTCTTT. This rearrangement joins TRBV10-1 to TRBJ1-1; TRBD1 is a possible D gene (6 bases). The CDR3 covers 12 residues. Germline CDR1 WNHNN, CDR2 SYGVQD (reference sequence). Trimming stripped 2 bases from V and 10 bases from J, with 11 bases between.

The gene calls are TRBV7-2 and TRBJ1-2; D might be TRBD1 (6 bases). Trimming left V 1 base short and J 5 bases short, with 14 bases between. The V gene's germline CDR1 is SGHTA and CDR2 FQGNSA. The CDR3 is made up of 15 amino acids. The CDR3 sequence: CASSLESRGFYGYTF. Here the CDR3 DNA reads TGTGCCAGCAGCTTAGAAAGCAGGGGCTTTTATGGCTACACCTTC.

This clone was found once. The CDR3 protein is CASSEGSQPQHF. The CDR3 DNA reads TGTGCCAGCAGTGAGGGGTCTCAGCCCCAGCATTTT. This sequence joins TRBV2 and TRBJ1-5; D ambiguous. Per germline, CDR1 SNHLY and CDR2 FYNNEI. Trimming cost V 3 bases and J 6 bases, with 6 bases left between them. The CDR3 contains 12 residues.

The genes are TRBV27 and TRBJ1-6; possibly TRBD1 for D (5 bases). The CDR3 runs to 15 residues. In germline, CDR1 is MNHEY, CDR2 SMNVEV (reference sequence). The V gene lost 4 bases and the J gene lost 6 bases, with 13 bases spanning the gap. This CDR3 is CASSSGAASNSPLHF. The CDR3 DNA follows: TGTGCCAGCAGTTCTGGGGCGGCCAGTAATTCACCCCTCCACTTT.

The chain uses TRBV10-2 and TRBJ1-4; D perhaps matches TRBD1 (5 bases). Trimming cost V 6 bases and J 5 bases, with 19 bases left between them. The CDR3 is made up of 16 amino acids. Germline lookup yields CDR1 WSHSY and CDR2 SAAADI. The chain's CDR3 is CASSSSSGTKNEKLFF. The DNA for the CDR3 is TGCGCCAGCAGCTCCTCTTCCGGGACGAAGAATGAAAAACTGTTTTTT.

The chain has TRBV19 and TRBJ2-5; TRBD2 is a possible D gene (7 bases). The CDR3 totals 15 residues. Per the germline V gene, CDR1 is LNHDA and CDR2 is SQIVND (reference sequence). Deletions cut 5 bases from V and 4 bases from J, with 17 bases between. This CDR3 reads CASSPQRGGGETQYF. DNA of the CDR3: TGTGCCAGTAGTCCTCAGAGGGGGGGCGGAGAGACCCAGTACTTC.

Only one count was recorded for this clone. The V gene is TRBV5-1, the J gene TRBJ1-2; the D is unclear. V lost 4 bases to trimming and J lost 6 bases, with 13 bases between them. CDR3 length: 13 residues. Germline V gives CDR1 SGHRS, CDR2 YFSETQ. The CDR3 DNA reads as TGCGCCAGCAGCCCGGATGCAGGCCATGGCTACACCTTC. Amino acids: CASSPDAGHGYTF.

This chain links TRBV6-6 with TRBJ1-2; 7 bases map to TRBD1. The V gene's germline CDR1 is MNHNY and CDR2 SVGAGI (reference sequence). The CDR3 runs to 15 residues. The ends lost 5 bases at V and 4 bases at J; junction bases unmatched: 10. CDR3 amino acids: CASSRSGGRVYGYTF. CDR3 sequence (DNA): TGTGCCAGCAGTCGATCAGGGGGGCGCGTCTATGGCTACACCTTC.

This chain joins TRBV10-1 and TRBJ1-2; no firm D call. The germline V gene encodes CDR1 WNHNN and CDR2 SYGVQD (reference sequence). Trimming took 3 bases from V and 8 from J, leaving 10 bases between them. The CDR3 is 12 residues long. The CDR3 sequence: CASSDSDRGYTF. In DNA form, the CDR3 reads TGCGCCAGCAGTGATTCCGACCGAGGCTACACCTTC.

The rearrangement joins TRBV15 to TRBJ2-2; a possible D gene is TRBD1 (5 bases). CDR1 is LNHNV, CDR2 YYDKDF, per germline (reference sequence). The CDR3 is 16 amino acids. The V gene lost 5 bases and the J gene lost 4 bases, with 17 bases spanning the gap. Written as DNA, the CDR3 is TGTGCCACCAGCGGCCGTACTCGGACACTCACCGGGGAGCTGTTTTTT. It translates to CATSGRTRTLTGELFF.

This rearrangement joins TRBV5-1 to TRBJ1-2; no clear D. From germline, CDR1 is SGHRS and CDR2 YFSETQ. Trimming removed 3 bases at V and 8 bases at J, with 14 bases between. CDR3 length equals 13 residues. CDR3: CASSSHGEFGYTF. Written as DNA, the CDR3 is TGCGCCAGCAGCTCCCACGGGGAGTTCGGCTACACCTTC.

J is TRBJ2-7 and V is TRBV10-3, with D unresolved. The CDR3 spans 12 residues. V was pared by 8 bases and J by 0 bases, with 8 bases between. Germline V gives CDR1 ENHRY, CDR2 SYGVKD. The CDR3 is CAIGPASYEQYF. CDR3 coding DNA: TGTGCCATCGGGCCAGCCTCCTACGAGCAGTACTTC.

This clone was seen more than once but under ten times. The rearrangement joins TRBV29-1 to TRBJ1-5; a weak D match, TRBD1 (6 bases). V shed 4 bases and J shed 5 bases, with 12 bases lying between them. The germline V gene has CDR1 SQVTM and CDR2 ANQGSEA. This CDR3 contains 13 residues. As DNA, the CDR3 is TGCAGCGTTGGGGCCGGGGGCGATCAGCCCCAGCATTTT. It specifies CSVGAGGDQPQHF.

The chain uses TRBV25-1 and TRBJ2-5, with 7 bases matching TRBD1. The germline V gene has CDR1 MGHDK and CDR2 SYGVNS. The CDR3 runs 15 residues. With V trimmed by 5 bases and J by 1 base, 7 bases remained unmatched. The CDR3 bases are TGTGCCAGCAGTCCTACGGGACAGCTCCAAGAGACCCAGTACTTC. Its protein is CASSPTGQLQETQYF.